The 20 T cell receptor beta chains below come from one sample, sequenced in a study of cytomegalovirus exposure and HLA in healthy donors. 13 Jbeta primers and 60 Vbeta primers were used for the PCR. Here immunoSEQ multiplex PCR was the method, and the copy in TCRdb shows in-frame clones only, minus some. The profile shows roughly 160,000 clones, 80% of them singletons. Sequenced: PBMCs. The receptors stem from a man aged 25-45 years in good health and CMV-seronegative.

This chain uses TRBV27 with TRBJ2-7; TRBD2 aligns across 10 bases. V dropped 1 base and J dropped 5; count of bases not matched to a gene: 5. Looked up from germline, CDR1 is MNHEY and CDR2 is SMNVEV (reference sequence). CDR3 length: 15 amino acids. The CDR3 DNA reads TGTGCCAGCAGTTTATATCTAGCGGGAGCCCACGAGCAGTACTTC. It specifies CASSLYLAGAHEQYF.

The rearrangement uses TRBV5-1 and TRBJ1-2, with unresolved D. Germline CDR1 reads SGHRS; CDR2 reads YFSETQ. V was shortened by 0 bases and J by 9 bases, with 6 bases between the two germline ends. The CDR3 loop spans 11 amino acids. The CDR3 loop is CASSLDRSYTF. The CDR3 DNA sequence: TGCGCCAGCAGCTTGGACAGAAGCTACACCTTC. Full variable domain (rest looked up from reference TRBV5-1 and TRBJ1-2): KAGVTQTPRYLIKTRGQQVTLSCSPISGHRSVSWYQQTPGQGLQFLFEYFSETQRNKGNFPGRFSGRQFSNSRSEMNVSTLELGDSALYLCASSLDRSYTFGSGTRLTVV.

This clone showed up just a few times. V is TRBV6-6 and J is TRBJ1-4; 9 bases fit TRBD1. The CDR3 sequence is 15 residues long. The junction had 4 bases not matched to a gene; V was cut back by 0 bases and J by 8 bases. Looked up from germline, CDR1 is MNHNY and CDR2 is SVGAGI (reference sequence). The CDR3 DNA sequence: TGTGCCAGCAGTTACTCGGGGACAGGGCCCGAAAAACTGTTTTTT. Amino acid sequence: CASSYSGTGPEKLFF.

This chain links TRBV11-3 with TRBJ1-4; 12 bases line up with TRBD1. The V gene end was trimmed by 6 bases and the J gene end by 3 bases; junction bases not matched to a gene: 17. Germline V CDR1 and CDR2: SGHNT, YENEEA. The CDR3 covers 20 residues. CDR3 region: CASSFFPGQGAPGANEKLFF. DNA for the CDR3: TGTGCCAGCAGTTTTTTTCCGGGACAGGGGGCGCCGGGAGCTAATGAAAAACTGTTTTTT. The entire variable domain, with the rest obtained from reference TRBV11-3 and TRBJ1-4, is as follows: EAGVVQSPRYKIIEKKQPVAFWCNPISGHNTLYWYLQNLGQGPELLIRYENEEAVDDSQLPKDRFSAERLKGVDSTLKIQPAELGDSAVYLCASSFFPGQGAPGANEKLFFGSGTQLSVL.

The chain employs TRBV28 and TRBJ1-3; TRBD1 aligns across 7 bases. Germline CDR1 is MDHEN and CDR2 is SYDVKM. V lost 6 bases and J lost 0; bases outside the gene matches: 11. This CDR3 has 17 amino acids. The CDR3 loop reads CASSSPGQTFSGNTIYF. Here the CDR3 DNA reads TGTGCCAGCAGCTCTCCGGGACAGACATTCTCTGGAAACACCATATATTTT.

This clone showed up just once. The CDR3 DNA is TGTGCCAGCAGCTTTTCCCCTGTGGGCGGGGGGGACCTAGAGCAGTACTTC. It is translated as CASSFSPVGGGDLEQYF. The rearrangement uses TRBV13 and TRBJ2-7; 9 bases align to TRBD2. V trimming: 3 bases; J trimming: 7 bases; junction bases outside the gene matches: 16. The CDR3 consists of 17 residues. Germline V gene lookup returns CDR1 PRHDT and CDR2 FYEKMQ (reference sequence).

The chain uses TRBV7-9 and TRBJ1-2; TRBD1 matches 7 bases. This CDR3 has 13 amino acids. V dropped 7 bases and J dropped 8; count of bases not matched to a gene: 10. Germline CDR1 reads SEHNR; CDR2 reads FQNEAQ (reference sequence). In DNA, the CDR3 is TGTGCCAGCACCCCCAGGGGGATGGGCGGCTACACCTTC. It translates to CASTPRGMGGYTF.

The chain joins TRBV9 to TRBJ1-1; D possibly corresponds to TRBD1 (5 bases). Germline V CDR1 and CDR2: SGDLS, YYNGEE. Trimming cost V 4 bases and J 1 base, with 14 bases left between them. The CDR3 is made up of 15 amino acids. DNA for the CDR3: TGTGCCAGCAGCATCTTGACAGAACCGAACACTGAAGCTTTCTTT. It specifies CASSILTEPNTEAFF.

V and J are TRBV30 and TRBJ2-7, with 7 bases that match TRBD1. The germline CDR1 and CDR2 sequences are GTSNPN and SVGIG (reference sequence). Trimming removed 0 bases from V and 2 bases from J; junction bases left unmatched: 4. There are 14 residues in the CDR3. The CDR3 reads CAWSVPGQPYEQYF. The CDR3 DNA is TGTGCCTGGAGTGTCCCGGGACAGCCCTACGAGCAGTACTTC.

The chain joins TRBV4-3 to TRBJ1-1, with a possible D match to TRBD1 (6 bases). Looked up from germline, CDR1 is LGHNA and CDR2 is YSLEER. V gave up 4 bases and J gave up 5 bases, with 14 bases separating them. The CDR3 covers 14 residues. This CDR3 is CASSLGRGITEAFF. The CDR3 coding sequence is TGCGCCAGCAGCCTGGGCAGGGGAATTACTGAAGCTTTCTTT.

This clone has only one observation. This chain links TRBV4-1 with TRBJ1-5; no definite D call. V lost 0 bases, J lost 3 bases, and 9 bases lay in between. The CDR3 contains 15 residues. Germline V gene sequence: CDR1 MGHRA, CDR2 YSYEKL. The CDR3 DNA reads as TGCGCCAGCAGCCAAGATCGGAGTGTCAATCAGCCCCAGCATTTT. Translation gives CASSQDRSVNQPQHF.

This sequence joins TRBV4-1 and TRBJ2-7, with TRBD2 identical over 8 bases. The CDR3 consists of 15 residues. Per germline, CDR1 MGHRA and CDR2 YSYEKL. J lost 7 bases, V lost 4 bases, and 12 bases had no gene match. CDR3 DNA: TGCGCCAGCAGCCCCCGACTAGCGAACCTGGGGGAGCAGTACTTC. This sequence encodes CASSPRLANLGEQYF.

This chain joins TRBV19 and TRBJ1-5; D uncertain. Deletions cut 5 bases from V and 3 bases from J, with 8 bases between. This CDR3 has 13 amino acids. Germline CDR1 is LNHDA and CDR2 is SQIVND (reference sequence). The CDR3 DNA reads TGTGCCAGTAGTTCAGGTTTCAATCAGCCCCAGCATTTT. This sequence encodes CASSSGFNQPQHF.

The chain uses TRBV19 and TRBJ1-6, with D unresolved. This CDR3 has 13 residues. Germline V gives CDR1 LNHDA, CDR2 SQIVND (reference sequence). V was cut by 4 bases and J by 6 bases, with 7 bases left in between. CDR3 residues: CASSTEINSPLHF. As DNA, the CDR3 is TGTGCCAGTAGTACCGAGATTAATTCACCCCTCCACTTT.

The CDR3: CASMSGAQPQHF. As DNA, the CDR3 is TGTGCCAGCATGTCAGGGGCTCAGCCCCAGCATTTT. V is TRBV28 and J is TRBJ1-5, with D tentatively TRBD1 (6 bases). V was cut by 7 bases and J by 6 bases, with 10 bases left in between. Germline V lookup: CDR1 MDHEN, CDR2 SYDVKM. This CDR3 region has 12 residues.

The V gene is TRBV25-1, the J gene TRBJ1-1; a possible D gene is TRBD1 (5 bases). Germline CDR1 is MGHDK and CDR2 is SYGVNS. Trimming pared 7 bases from V and 11 bases from J, leaving 20 bases between. The CDR3 runs 13 residues. The CDR3 region is CASTRIGGGKAFF. CDR3 nucleotide sequence: TGTGCCAGCACCCGAATTGGGGGAGGAAAGGCTTTCTTT.

The V call is TRBV30, the J call TRBJ2-7; TRBD1 might be the D (6 bases). The CDR3 runs 16 residues. V gave up 1 base and J gave up 0 bases, with 16 bases separating them. The germline gives CDR1 GTSNPN, CDR2 SVGIG (reference sequence). The CDR3 nucleotides read TGTGCCTGGAGTGCCTTGGGACACTGGAACTCCTACGAGCAGTACTTC. Amino acids: CAWSALGHWNSYEQYF.

V usage is TRBV7-8 and J usage is TRBJ2-4; D remains ambiguous. Per the germline V gene, CDR1 is SGHVS and CDR2 is FQNEAQ. This CDR3 is built from 16 residues. V shed 2 bases and J shed 0 bases, with 11 bases lying between them. The CDR3: CASSLKVWLAKNIQYF. The CDR3 nucleotides read TGTGCCAGCAGCTTAAAAGTCTGGCTAGCCAAAAACATTCAGTACTTC. Full variable domain (remainder filled in from reference TRBV7-8 and TRBJ2-4): GAGVSQSPRYKVAKRGQDVALRCDPISGHVSLFWYQQALGQGPEFLTYFQNEAQLDKSGLPSDRFFAERPEGSVSTLKIQRTQQEDSAVYLCASSLKVWLAKNIQYFGAGTRLSVL.

J is TRBJ1-1 and V is TRBV7-8; TRBD1 matches 7 bases. This CDR3 is built from 13 residues. V trimming: 6 bases; J trimming: 3 bases; junction bases outside the gene matches: 4. Germline V gene lookup returns CDR1 SGHVS and CDR2 FQNEAQ. The CDR3 reads CASSPGTDTEAFF. CDR3 bases: TGTGCCAGCAGTCCCGGGACAGACACTGAAGCTTTCTTT.

The J gene is TRBJ1-2, the V gene TRBV6-5, with D possibly TRBD1 on 5 matching bases. This CDR3 contains 12 residues. The germline V gene has CDR1 MNHEY and CDR2 SVGAGI. V was pared by 6 bases and J by 9 bases, with 14 bases between. The CDR3 DNA reads as TGTGCCAGCAGGCTACCCCAGGGAAGCTACACCTTC. Residues: CASRLPQGSYTF.